These 21 T cell receptor beta chains were sequenced from one sample in a study of blood T cell repertoires in COVID-19. Clones were read by immunoSEQ multiplex PCR, and TCRdb kept only the in-frame ones, dropping some. The sample lists 84,000 or so clones, under 80% occurring once. Sequenced sample: peripheral blood. These receptors were collected from a human donor in a cohort sampled during active COVID-19.

The chain links TRBV7-8 to TRBJ1-3, with 8 bases identical to TRBD1. V was pared by 4 bases and J by 8 bases, with 7 bases of the junction left unmatched. Looked up from germline, CDR1 is SGHVS and CDR2 is FQNEAQ. The CDR3 covers 14 residues. In nucleotides, the CDR3 is TGTGCCAGCAGCTCACGGACAGGGTGGGACACCATATATTTT. This gives the protein CASSSRTGWDTIYF.

The chain combines TRBV5-4 with TRBJ1-2; D is unresolved. CDR1 SGHNT and CDR2 YYREEE come from the germline V gene (reference sequence). The CDR3 loop spans 15 amino acids. Trimming left V 2 bases short and J 4 bases short, with 15 bases between. CDR3 region: CASSLNWEVTYGYTF. CDR3 nucleotides: TGTGCCAGCAGCTTAAATTGGGAGGTGACCTATGGCTACACCTTC.

This clone showed up just a few times. V usage is TRBV27 and J usage is TRBJ1-2; D uncertain. The germline V gene has CDR1 MNHEY and CDR2 SMNVEV (reference sequence). V gave up 5 bases and J gave up 4 bases, with 17 bases separating them. The CDR3 totals 15 residues. The CDR3 here is CASSQYPQVTYGYTF. CDR3 DNA: TGTGCCAGCAGTCAATACCCCCAGGTTACCTATGGCTACACCTTC.

This clone has just a few counts. The rearrangement links TRBV19 to TRBJ2-7, with 14 bases identical to TRBD2. J gave up 4 bases and V 10 bases, and 6 bases lay outside the gene matches. The germline CDR1 and CDR2 sequences are LNHDA and SQIVND (reference sequence). The CDR3 runs to 14 residues. The CDR3 here is CATGTSGGSYEQYF. In nucleotides, the CDR3 is TGTGCCACCGGGACTAGCGGGGGTTCGTACGAGCAGTACTTC.

V gene TRBV6-2 or TRBV6-3 combines with J gene TRBJ2-7; 8 bases are a match to TRBD1. V lost 5 bases and J lost 2; bases outside the gene matches: 8. Germline CDR1 reads MNHEY; CDR2 reads SVGEGT. The CDR3 extends over 15 amino acids. CDR3 nucleotides: TGTGCCAGCAGTACAACAGGGGGGACCCCCTACGAGCAGTACTTC. Translated: CASSTTGGTPYEQYF.

The chain links TRBV2 to TRBJ2-7, with 9 bases that match TRBD2. Germline V gene data show CDR1 as SNHLY and CDR2 as FYNNEI. This CDR3 contains 14 residues. V lost 7 bases, J lost 6 bases, and 10 bases stayed unmatched. CDR3 DNA: TGTGCCAGCAAGGTGGGCGGGGGGGCCGGCGAGCAGTACTTC. Encoded protein: CASKVGGGAGEQYF.

The chain combines TRBV4-3 with TRBJ2-3; perhaps TRBD1 as D (6 bases). Germline values: CDR1 LGHNA, CDR2 YSLEER. CDR3 length equals 16 residues. Trimming removed 3 bases from V and 5 bases from J, with 18 bases in between. Written as DNA, the CDR3 is TGCGCCAGCAGCCAGGATGACAGGCCAAGAGGAGATACGCAGTATTTT. This translates into CASSQDDRPRGDTQYF.

The chain combines TRBV3-1 (or the pseudogene TRBV3-2) with TRBJ2-3, with D possibly being TRBD2 (6 bases). V was trimmed by 4 bases and J by 2 bases, leaving 10 bases between them. This CDR3 is 14 amino acids long. The germline V gene has CDR1 LGHDT and CDR2 YNNKEL (reference sequence). In DNA form, the CDR3 reads TGTGCCAGCAGCCGAGGAGGGTTCACAGATACGCAGTATTTT. It yields the protein CASSRGGFTDTQYF.

This chain connects TRBV29-1 to TRBJ1-1; tentative D call: TRBD1 (5 bases). The CDR3 runs 14 residues. V lost 1 base and J 4 bases, leaving 13 bases between the germline ends. In germline, CDR1 is SQVTM, CDR2 ANQGSEA. The CDR3 loop is CSVEGDFISTEAFF. CDR3 DNA: TGCAGCGTTGAAGGGGACTTCATATCCACTGAAGCTTTCTTT. Full variable domain (rest looked up from reference TRBV29-1 and TRBJ1-1): SAVISQKPSRDICQRGTSLTIQCQVDSQVTMMFWYRQQPGQSLTLIATANQGSEATYESGFVIDKFPISRPNLTFSTLTVSNMSPEDSSIYLCSVEGDFISTEAFFGQGTRLTVV.

V and J are TRBV28 and TRBJ2-7; D may be TRBD1 (5 bases). CDR1 and CDR2 from the germline V gene are MDHEN and SYDVKM. V lost 6 bases to trimming and J lost 6 bases, with 15 bases between them. The CDR3 length is 13 residues. CDR3 loop: CASRQPRGTEQYF. DNA for the CDR3: TGTGCCAGCAGACAGCCAAGGGGTACCGAGCAGTACTTC.

The chain carries TRBV7-8 and TRBJ2-6; no clear D. V was pared by 4 bases and J by 0 bases, with 10 bases between. The CDR3 loop spans 16 amino acids. Germline values: CDR1 SGHVS, CDR2 FQNEAQ. CDR3 in DNA: TGTGCCAGCAGCTCCCAACAATTCTCTGGGGCCAACGTCCTGACTTTC. It is translated as CASSSQQFSGANVLTF.

This sequence joins TRBV27 and TRBJ2-7; 8 nucleotides match TRBD1. Per germline, CDR1 MNHEY and CDR2 SMNVEV (reference sequence). V shed 5 bases and J 3 bases; nucleotides not matched to a gene: 6. This CDR3 contains 14 residues. In DNA form, the CDR3 reads TGTGCCAGCAGTAAGACAGGGGTAAACTACGAGCAGTACTTC. Translating gives CASSKTGVNYEQYF.

The chain couples TRBV5-8 to TRBJ2-5; TRBD1 matches at 7 bases. CDR3 length: 15 residues. Looked up from germline, CDR1 is SGHTS and CDR2 is YDEGEE. Trimming cost V 4 bases and J 0 bases; bases outside gene matches: 6. CDR3 region: CASSPGTAYQETQYF. DNA for the CDR3: TGTGCCAGCAGCCCCGGGACAGCGTACCAAGAGACCCAGTACTTC. Supplemented by reference TRBV5-8 and TRBJ2-5, the full variable domain reads EAGVTQSPTHLIKTRGQQATLRCSPISGHTSVYWYQQALGLGLQFLLWYDEGEERNRGNFPPRFSGRQFPNYSSELNVNALELEDSALYLCASSPGTAYQETQYFGPGTRLLVL.

The rearrangement uses TRBV5-4 and TRBJ2-3; 10 nucleotides line up with TRBD2. Germline CDR1 reads SGHNT; CDR2 reads YYREEE (reference sequence). This CDR3 is 17 amino acids long. The V segment lost 1 base and the J segment 2 bases; nucleotides outside the gene matches: 7. CDR3 nucleotides: TGTGCCAGCAGCTTGCGCCTAGCGGGGGCCGCCACAGATACGCAGTATTTT. Protein product: CASSLRLAGAATDTQYF.

V gene TRBV5-1 combines with J gene TRBJ2-7, with D possibly matching TRBD2 (7 bases). The CDR3 loop spans 14 amino acids. Germline V gives CDR1 SGHRS, CDR2 YFSETQ. Trimming shortened V by 3 bases and J by 2 bases, and 12 bases separated the two germline ends. The CDR3 sequence: CASSSGGPPYEQYF. In nucleotides, the CDR3 is TGCGCCAGCAGCTCCGGGGGGCCCCCCTACGAGCAGTACTTC.

This chain links TRBV18 with TRBJ2-3; 11 nucleotides line up with TRBD2. From germline, CDR1 is KGHSH and CDR2 LQKENI. V shed 3 bases and J 2 bases; nucleotides not matched to a gene: 7. This CDR3 is 17 amino acids long. The CDR3 reads CASSPIETSGATDTQYF. CDR3 in DNA: TGTGCCAGCTCACCCATCGAGACTAGCGGGGCCACAGATACGCAGTATTTT.

The chain has TRBV7-9 and TRBJ2-7; weak D call: TRBD2 (5 bases). This CDR3 has 14 amino acids. CDR1 and CDR2 (germline): SEHNR, FQNEAQ (reference sequence). V lost 5 bases, J lost 0 bases, and 11 bases lay in between. Here the CDR3 DNA reads TGTGCCAGCAGCCGCTCGGGGAGCTCCTACGAGCAGTACTTC. This encodes CASSRSGSSYEQYF.

This chain uses TRBV5-4 with TRBJ2-1; TRBD2 aligns across 10 bases. The trim removed 6 bases at V and 7 bases at J, leaving 7 bases unmatched. The CDR3 runs to 14 residues. From germline, CDR1 is SGHNT and CDR2 YYREEE (reference sequence). CDR3 sequence (DNA): TGTGCCAGCAAGAGCGGGGGGGCCTTGAATGAGCAGTTCTTC. This sequence encodes CASKSGGALNEQFF.

This clone was seen only a few times. This chain joins TRBV2 and TRBJ1-6, with unresolved D. The CDR3 runs to 14 residues. Germline V gene sequence: CDR1 SNHLY, CDR2 FYNNEI. V lost 3 bases, J lost 4 bases, and 7 bases lay in between. The CDR3, as DNA: TGTGCCAGCAGTGAGACGGGATATAATTCACCCCTCCACTTT. Its translation: CASSETGYNSPLHF.

This rearrangement joins TRBV3-1 (or the pseudogene TRBV3-2) to TRBJ2-5; D perhaps matches TRBD1 (5 bases). Deletions cut 4 bases from V and 4 bases from J, with 10 bases between. This CDR3 comprises 13 residues. Germline assignment: CDR1 LGHDT and CDR2 YNNKEL (reference sequence). The CDR3 spells CASSLGAAETQYF. DNA of the CDR3: TGTGCCAGCAGCCTTGGGGCTGCAGAGACCCAGTACTTC.

V is TRBV5-5 and J is TRBJ2-5, with 8 bases fitting TRBD1. With 4 bases clipped from V and 4 bases from J, the junction kept 6 bases outside the gene matches. CDR1 and CDR2 from the germline V gene are SGHKS and YYEKEE (reference sequence). The CDR3 length is 14 residues. CDR3 in amino acids: CASSIDRGGETQYF. The CDR3 DNA sequence: TGTGCCAGCAGCATAGACAGGGGCGGAGAGACCCAGTACTTC.